This T cell receptor beta chain stems from a study of blood T cell repertoires in COVID-19. Study information: Donors in the United States, Italy and Spain gave samples during acute or convalescent COVID-19. T cells, B-cell-depleted T cells, or PBMCs provided the cDNA or gDNA that served as material.

Original processing methods: From reference gene primer amplification, estimates of nucleated cell counts were derived. Some clones are missing from TCRdb's copy, which holds only in-frame ones; the method was immunoSEQ multiplex PCR. Clone size and the V and J calls come from that table; the DNA yielded D and trimming. Altogether some 73,000 clones are present, around 85% being singletons, with the ten largest covering under 40%. V was trimmed by 5 bases and J by 5 bases, leaving 13 bases between them. This CDR3 is built from 14 residues. Germline-derived CDR1 and CDR2 are SGHTA and FQGNSA. This chain uses TRBV7-2 with TRBJ1-5, with TRBD1 as a possible D gene (6 bases). The source material was peripheral blood. This TCR came from a woman of 80 years or more with active or convalescent COVID-19. In DNA, the CDR3 is TGTGCCAGCAGCACCCGCAGGGGAGATCAGCCCCAGCATTTT. It yields the protein CASSTRRGDQPQHF.